This is a list of T cell receptor beta chains from one sample in a study of cytomegalovirus exposure and HLA in healthy donors. Sequencing was performed with immunoSEQ multiplex PCR; in TCRdb, only in-frame clones are kept and a portion is missing. The sample holds 210,000 or so clones, about four fifths seen once. The sample consisted of PBMCs. The source of these receptors is a woman in her 50s in good health and CMV-seropositive. The CDR3 runs from the conserved cysteine through the conserved F or W. A D gene is named only where the DNA matches it firmly. Expanded clones get a size class; other rows say once, few or many, or leave the size out.

TRBD1	TRBV7-6	-	TRBJ1-3	CASSALTGRKNTIYF	TGTGCCAGCAGCGCCTTGACAGGGCGAAAAAACACCATATATTTT
TRBD1	TRBV30	-	TRBJ1-1	CAWRLDRDLLEAFF	TGTGCCTGGAGACTCGACAGGGACCTCCTTGAAGCTTTCTTT
-	TRBV4-1	-	TRBJ1-1	CASSQPGAQGLMAEAFF	TGCGCCAGCAGCCAACCTGGCGCGCAGGGGTTGATGGCTGAAGCTTTCTTT
-	TRBV11-3	-	TRBJ2-5	CASSRGAEETQYF	TGTGCCAGCAGCAGAGGAGCGGAAGAGACCCAGTACTTC
TRBD1	TRBV6-5	-	TRBJ2-2	CASSFNRDRNTGELFF	TGTGCCAGCAGTTTTAACCGGGACAGGAACACCGGGGAGCTGTTTTTT
TRBD1	TRBV7-8	-	TRBJ1-2	CASSYHKLDRGQGYTF	TGTGCCAGCAGCTACCACAAGTTAGACAGGGGGCAGGGCTACACCTTC
TRBD2	TRBV5-1	-	TRBJ2-1	CASRPGLAVGNEQFF	TGCGCCAGCAGGCCGGGACTAGCAGTTGGGAATGAGCAGTTCTTC
TRBD2	TRBV19	once	TRBJ2-7	CASSMGSGGSYEQYF	TGTGCCAGTAGTATGGGTAGCGGGGGTTCCTACGAGCAGTACTTC
TRBD2	TRBV7-2	-	TRBJ2-7	CASSLGPSGGRDEQYF	TGTGCCAGCAGCCTGGGGCCAAGCGGGGGTCGAGACGAGCAGTACTTC
-	TRBV9	-	TRBJ2-2	CASSPGQLNTGELFF	TGTGCCAGCAGCCCCGGACAGTTGAACACCGGGGAGCTGTTTTTT
TRBD1	TRBV6-4	-	TRBJ1-2	CASRRTGGGYTF	TGTGCCAGCAGAAGGACAGGGGGAGGCTACACCTTC
-	TRBV18	-	TRBJ1-1	CASSPTGMTMNTEAFF	TGTGCCAGCTCACCAACAGGGATGACCATGAACACTGAAGCTTTCTTT
-	TRBV13	-	TRBJ1-3	CASSFGVGNTIYF	TGTGCCAGCAGCTTCGGGGTCGGAAACACCATATATTTT
TRBD1	TRBV12-5	-	TRBJ2-1	CASGSGTGANEQFF	TGTGCTAGTGGATCCGGGACAGGGGCCAATGAGCAGTTCTTC
-	TRBV7-2	-	TRBJ2-2	CASSYITANTGELFF	TGTGCCAGCAGCTATATAACAGCGAACACCGGGGAGCTGTTTTTT
-	TRBV28	-	TRBJ1-2	CASTPPGIEGYTF	TGTGCCAGCACCCCTCCAGGCATCGAGGGCTACACCTTC
TRBD1	TRBV5-6	-	TRBJ1-2	CASSLGQGFNYGYTF	TGTGCCAGCAGCTTGGGACAGGGATTTAACTATGGCTACACCTTC
-	TRBV27	-	TRBJ1-5	CASSLSGDSNQPQHF	TGTGCCAGCAGTTTATCAGGGGATAGCAATCAGCCCCAGCATTTT
TRBD2	TRBV7-9	-	TRBJ2-1	CASSPRLAGGNEQFF	TGTGCCAGCAGCCCTCGACTAGCGGGGGGGAATGAGCAGTTCTTC
-	TRBV5-4	-	TRBJ1-6	CASSFWAGLNYNSPLHF	TGTGCCAGCAGCTTTTGGGCGGGGCTCAATTATAATTCACCCCTCCACTTT
TRBD1	TRBV7-8	-	TRBJ2-7	CASSSRQGSHEQYF	TGTGCCAGCAGCTCTCGACAGGGGTCACACGAGCAGTACTTC
TRBD2	TRBV19	-	TRBJ2-1	CASNPSGENSYNEQFF	TGTGCCAGTAACCCTAGCGGCGAAAACTCCTACAATGAGCAGTTCTTC
TRBD1	TRBV7-8	-	TRBJ1-2	CASSQGTGNVGYGYTF	TGTGCCAGCAGCCAGGGGACAGGGAATGTTGGCTATGGCTACACCTTC
-	TRBV4-2	-	TRBJ2-1	CASSQDPSTGITYNEQFF	TGTGCCAGCAGCCAAGATCCATCGACAGGCATTACCTACAATGAGCAGTTCTTC
-	TRBV5-4	-	TRBJ1-6	CASSLQGRGNSPLHF	TGTGCCAGCAGCTTGCAGGGCAGGGGTAATTCACCCCTCCACTTT
-	TRBV30	few	TRBJ1-4	CAWSLNEKLFF	TGTGCCTGGAGCCTTAATGAAAAACTGTTTTTT
TRBD1	TRBV5-1	many	TRBJ1-5	CASSWTGGKDQPQHF	TGCGCCAGCAGCTGGACAGGGGGCAAGGATCAGCCCCAGCATTTT
TRBD1	TRBV7-2	-	TRBJ2-7	CASSLRELAWDRGLYEQYF	TGTGCCAGCAGCTTAAGGGAACTAGCTTGGGACAGGGGGCTGTACGAGCAGTACTTC
TRBD1	TRBV30	-	TRBJ2-1	CAWTKDRGLRQFF	TGTGCCTGGACCAAGGACAGGGGGCTAAGGCAGTTCTTC
TRBD1	TRBV5-1	once	TRBJ2-3	CASSLAVGQGEGTQYF	TGCGCCAGCAGCTTGGCGGTTGGACAGGGGGAGGGCACGCAGTATTTT
TRBD1	TRBV7-3	once	TRBJ2-5	CASSLTPLGGFEETQYF	TGTGCCAGCAGCTTAACCCCTCTAGGGGGCTTCGAAGAGACCCAGTACTTC
-	TRBV7-6	-	TRBJ2-3	CASSLKRGGSTDTQYF	TGTGCCAGCAGCCTAAAGAGGGGGGGAAGCACAGATACGCAGTATTTT
TRBD1	TRBV15	-	TRBJ1-5	CATSRGGQGGQPQHF	TGTGCCACCAGCAGAGGCGGACAGGGCGGGCAGCCCCAGCATTTT
-	TRBV7-2	-	TRBJ2-2	CASSSQLRQAGELFF	TGTGCCAGCAGCTCCCAGCTCCGACAGGCCGGGGAGCTGTTTTTT
-	TRBV9	-	TRBJ1-1	CASSSTGNTEAFF	TGTGCCAGCAGTTCTACGGGGAACACTGAAGCTTTCTTT
-	TRBV7-2	-	TRBJ1-6	CASSPGAYNSPLHF	TGTGCCAGCAGCCCGGGGGCCTATAATTCACCCCTCCACTTT
-	TRBV18	once	TRBJ1-5	CASSPRSNSNQPQHF	TGTGCCAGCTCACCACGAAGCAATAGCAATCAGCCCCAGCATTTT
TRBD1	TRBV18	-	TRBJ1-1	CATEKPGTGGNTEAFF	TGTGCCACCGAAAAACCCGGGACAGGCGGAAACACTGAAGCTTTCTTT
TRBD1	TRBV6-4	-	TRBJ1-6	CASSPSGETGSSPLHF	TGTGCCAGCAGCCCATCCGGGGAGACAGGGAGTTCACCCCTCCACTTT
TRBD1	TRBV5-1	-	TRBJ1-3	CASSVGTGGNTIYF	TGCGCCAGCAGCGTCGGGACAGGGGGAAACACCATATATTTT
-	TRBV5-1	-	TRBJ1-2	CASSLWSGYGYTF	TGCGCCAGCAGCTTGTGGTCAGGGTATGGCTACACCTTC
TRBD1	TRBV28	-	TRBJ1-2	CASSPWDRTNYGYTF	TGTGCCAGCAGCCCCTGGGACAGGACTAACTATGGCTACACCTTC
-	TRBV4-1	few	TRBJ2-2	CASSQRRAGNTGELFF	TGCGCCAGCAGCCAACGGAGGGCAGGGAACACCGGGGAGCTGTTTTTT
-	TRBV2	-	TRBJ2-3	CASSGLFTDTQYF	TGTGCCAGCAGTGGACTTTTCACAGATACGCAGTATTTT
-	TRBV18	-	TRBJ1-1	CASSPNGGGMNTEAFF	TGTGCCAGCTCACCGAACGGGGGGGGAATGAACACTGAAGCTTTCTTT
TRBD2	TRBV6-6	-	TRBJ2-1	CASSRGGSYNEQFF	TGTGCCAGCAGCCGGGGGGGCTCCTACAATGAGCAGTTCTTC
-	TRBV6-6	-	TRBJ1-2	CASSYSTSYGYTF	TGTGCCAGCAGTTACTCCACCAGCTATGGCTACACCTTC
TRBD1	TRBV11-1	-	TRBJ1-4	CASSYQGARSEKLFF	TGTGCCAGCAGCTACCAGGGGGCACGAAGCGAAAAACTGTTTTTT
-	TRBV7-9	-	TRBJ2-5	CASSFGETQYF	TGTGCCAGCAGCTTCGGGGAGACCCAGTACTTC
TRBD1	TRBV30	-	TRBJ2-2	CAGSGQGGELFF	TGTGCCGGCTCCGGACAGGGCGGGGAGCTGTTTTTT
TRBD1	TRBV6-5	-	TRBJ1-5	CASSYDGDSNQPQHF	TGTGCCAGCAGTTACGATGGGGACAGTAATCAGCCCCAGCATTTT
-	TRBV7-2	few	TRBJ1-5	CASSLPPRYSNQPQHF	TGTGCCAGCAGCTTACCCCCCAGGTATAGCAATCAGCCCCAGCATTTT
TRBD2	TRBV19	-	TRBJ2-1	CASSRLAGGADEQFF	TGTGCCAGTAGCAGACTAGCGGGGGGCGCAGATGAGCAGTTCTTC
-	TRBV19	once	TRBJ2-7	CASSIGYRDEQYF	TGTGCCAGTAGTATAGGTTACAGGGACGAGCAGTACTTC
TRBD1	TRBV18	-	TRBJ2-7	CASSPRSGTASYEQYF	TGTGCCAGCTCACCAAGGTCCGGGACAGCGTCCTACGAGCAGTACTTC